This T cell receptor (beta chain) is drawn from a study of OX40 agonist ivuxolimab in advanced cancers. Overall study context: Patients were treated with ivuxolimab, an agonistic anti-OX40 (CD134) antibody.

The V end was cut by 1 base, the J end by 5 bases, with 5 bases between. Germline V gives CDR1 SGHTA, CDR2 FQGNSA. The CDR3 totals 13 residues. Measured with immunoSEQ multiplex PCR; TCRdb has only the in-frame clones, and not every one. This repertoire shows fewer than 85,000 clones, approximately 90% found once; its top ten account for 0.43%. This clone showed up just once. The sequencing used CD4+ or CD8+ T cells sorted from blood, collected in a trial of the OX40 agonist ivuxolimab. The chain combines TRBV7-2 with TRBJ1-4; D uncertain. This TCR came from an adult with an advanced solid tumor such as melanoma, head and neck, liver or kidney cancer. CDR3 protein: CASSLVANEKLFF. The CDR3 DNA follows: TGTGCCAGCAGCTTAGTCGCCAATGAAAAACTGTTTTTT.